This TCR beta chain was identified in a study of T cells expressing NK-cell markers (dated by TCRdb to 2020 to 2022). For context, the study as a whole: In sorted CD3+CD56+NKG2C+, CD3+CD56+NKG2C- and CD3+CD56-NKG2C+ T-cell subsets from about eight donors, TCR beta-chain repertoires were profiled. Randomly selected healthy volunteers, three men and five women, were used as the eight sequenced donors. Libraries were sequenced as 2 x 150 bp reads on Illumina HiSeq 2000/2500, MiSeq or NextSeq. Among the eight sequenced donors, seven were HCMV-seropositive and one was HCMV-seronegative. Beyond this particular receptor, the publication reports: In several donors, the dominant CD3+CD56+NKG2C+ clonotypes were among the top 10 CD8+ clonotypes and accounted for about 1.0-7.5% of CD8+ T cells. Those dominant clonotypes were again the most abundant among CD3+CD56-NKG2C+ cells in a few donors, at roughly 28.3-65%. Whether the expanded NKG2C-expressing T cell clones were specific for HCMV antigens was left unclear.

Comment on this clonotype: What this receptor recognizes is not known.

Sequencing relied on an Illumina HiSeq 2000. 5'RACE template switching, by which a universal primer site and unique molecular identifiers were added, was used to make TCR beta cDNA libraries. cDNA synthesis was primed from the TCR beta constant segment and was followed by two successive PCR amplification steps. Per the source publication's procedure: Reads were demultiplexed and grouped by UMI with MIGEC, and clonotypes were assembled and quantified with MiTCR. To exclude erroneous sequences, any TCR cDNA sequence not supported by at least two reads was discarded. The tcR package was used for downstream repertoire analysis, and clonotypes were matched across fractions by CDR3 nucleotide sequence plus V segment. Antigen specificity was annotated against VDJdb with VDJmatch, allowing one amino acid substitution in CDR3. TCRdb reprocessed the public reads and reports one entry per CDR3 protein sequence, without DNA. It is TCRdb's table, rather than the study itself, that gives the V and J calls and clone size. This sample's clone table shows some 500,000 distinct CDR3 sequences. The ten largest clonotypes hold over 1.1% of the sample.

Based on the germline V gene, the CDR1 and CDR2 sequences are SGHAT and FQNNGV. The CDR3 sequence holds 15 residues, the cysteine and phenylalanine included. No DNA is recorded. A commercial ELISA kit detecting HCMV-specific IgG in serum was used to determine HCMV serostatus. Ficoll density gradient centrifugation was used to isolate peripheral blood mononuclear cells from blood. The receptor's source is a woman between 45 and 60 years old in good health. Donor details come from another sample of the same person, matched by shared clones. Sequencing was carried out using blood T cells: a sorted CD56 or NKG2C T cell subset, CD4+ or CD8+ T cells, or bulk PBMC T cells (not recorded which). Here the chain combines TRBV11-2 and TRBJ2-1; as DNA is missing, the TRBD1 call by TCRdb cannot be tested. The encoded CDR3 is CASSLGGTPHNEQFF.